Each of the 14 T cell receptor beta chains below was sequenced from the same sample in a study of beta chain features in type 1 diabetes (dated by TCRdb to about 2018). Library creation used the immunoSEQ multiplex PCR assay. The entire isolated RNA was reverse transcribed using the High Capacity cDNA Reverse Transcription Kit, and thus expressed TCRB transcripts were sequenced. TCRdb took over this immuneACCESS table, retaining in-frame rearrangements with V and J assigned. Such tables are incomplete; in checked studies, under half of the missing clones stem from an unresolved V gene, and the remainder is unexplained. The sample table holds hundreds of thousands of clones, of which 30% were seen once. The ten biggest clones cover about 0.065% of the sample. The specimen was naive CD4+ T cells from blood. What the cell subset or site label conveys for this sample: true naive CD4+ T cells. Source of these receptors: a man aged 18 to 30 in good health.

The chain combines TRBV20-1 with TRBJ1-1; D unclear. The CDR3 loop spans 11 amino acids. The germline V gene encodes CDR1 DFQATT and CDR2 SNEGSKA (reference sequence). Trimming left V 7 bases short and J 5 bases short, with 11 bases between. The DNA for the CDR3 is TGCAGTGGGCTGTCGGGTACTGAAGCTTTCTTT. Protein: CSGLSGTEAFF.

This sequence joins TRBV18 and TRBJ2-1, with 9 positions matching TRBD2. V gave up 2 bases and J gave up 3 bases; unmatched junction bases: 2. This CDR3 comprises 15 residues. Germline-derived CDR1 and CDR2 are KGHSH and LQKENI. CDR3 bases: TGTGCCAGCTCACCAGCTAGCGGGAACTACAATGAGCAGTTCTTC. Translating gives CASSPASGNYNEQFF.

This clone was picked up one time. The rearrangement uses TRBV5-1 and TRBJ2-5; 8 bases agree with TRBD1. Germline V gene sequence: CDR1 SGHRS, CDR2 YFSETQ. CDR3 length: 15 amino acids. J gave up 3 bases and V 0 bases, and 4 bases lay outside the gene matches. The CDR3 is CASSLVGTGEETQYF. The CDR3 DNA is TGCGCCAGCAGCTTGGTAGGGACAGGTGAAGAGACCCAGTACTTC.

The table lists this clone with a few counts. The sample carries other DNA sequences with the same CDR3. The chain links TRBV5-1 to TRBJ2-1; D possibly corresponds to TRBD2 (5 bases). Trimming removed 0 bases from V and 0 bases from J, with 10 bases in between. The CDR3 is 16 amino acids. Germline lookup yields CDR1 SGHRS and CDR2 YFSETQ. The DNA of the CDR3 is TGCGCCAGCAGCTTGGTCCCCAGCGGCTCCTACAATGAGCAGTTCTTC. Encoded protein: CASSLVPSGSYNEQFF.

This clone was seen a handful of times. The J gene is TRBJ1-5, the V gene TRBV30; possibly TRBD1 for D (5 bases). V was pared by 2 bases and J by 3 bases, with 11 bases between. The CDR3 extends over 14 amino acids. Germline V gene lookup returns CDR1 GTSNPN and CDR2 SVGIG (reference sequence). CDR3 sequence reads: CAWSKDSSNQPQHF. The CDR3 nucleotides read TGTGCCTGGAGTAAAGACAGTTCCAATCAGCCCCAGCATTTT.

CDR3: CASSLTGFSSYNEQFF. The CDR3 coding sequence is TGCGCCAGCAGCTTGACAGGGTTTAGCTCCTACAATGAGCAGTTCTTC. The gene calls are TRBV5-1 and TRBJ2-1, with D tentatively TRBD1 (6 bases). The CDR3 covers 16 residues. CDR1 is SGHRS and CDR2 is YFSETQ in the germline V gene. Trimming removed 1 base from V and 0 bases from J, with 11 bases in between.

V is TRBV5-4 and J is TRBJ2-5; tentative D call: TRBD2 (5 bases). V lost 3 bases to trimming and J lost 4 bases, with 13 bases between them. CDR3 size: 14 residues. In germline, CDR1 is SGHNT, CDR2 YYREEE (reference sequence). This CDR3 is CASSSEIGVETQYF. CDR3 bases: TGTGCCAGCAGCTCGGAAATCGGGGTAGAGACCCAGTACTTC.

The rearrangement uses TRBV7-2 and TRBJ2-7; TRBD2 agrees at 9 bases. This CDR3 has 17 residues. V trimming: 5 bases; J trimming: 3 bases; junction bases outside the gene matches: 14. CDR1 and CDR2 from the germline V gene are SGHTA and FQGNSA. The CDR3 DNA sequence: TGTGCCAGCAGCGTTAAGGGTGGTAGCGGGAGTGACTACGAGCAGTACTTC. It translates to CASSVKGGSGSDYEQYF.

The chain links TRBV30 to TRBJ1-5; D is unclear. Trimming took 0 bases from V and 4 from J, leaving 13 bases between them. There are 15 residues in the CDR3. The germline gives CDR1 GTSNPN, CDR2 SVGIG (reference sequence). CDR3 DNA sequence: TGTGCCTGGAGTGTCGTGGCAGGTACGAATCAGCCCCAGCATTTT. It encodes CAWSVVAGTNQPQHF.

V usage is TRBV5-4 and J usage is TRBJ2-1, with D uncertain. V gave up 0 bases and J gave up 0 bases, with 7 bases separating them. The germline gives CDR1 SGHNT, CDR2 YYREEE (reference sequence). CDR3 size: 15 residues. This CDR3 reads CASSLGHLSYNEQFF. DNA for the CDR3: TGTGCCAGCAGCTTGGGTCACCTCTCCTACAATGAGCAGTTCTTC.

This chain connects TRBV7-2 to TRBJ2-2, with D unresolved. Germline assignment: CDR1 SGHTA and CDR2 FQGNSA. The CDR3 extends over 14 amino acids. V gave up 4 bases and J gave up 0 bases, with 6 bases separating them. The CDR3 here is CASSSQANTGELFF. The CDR3 DNA sequence: TGTGCCAGCAGCTCCCAAGCGAACACCGGGGAGCTGTTTTTT.

In its sample, this clone was seen a few times. CDR3 sequence (DNA): TGCGCCAGCAGCAGGGCGACTAGCGCAAGCTCCTACAATGAGCAGTTCTTC. Protein: CASSRATSASSYNEQFF. The chain links TRBV5-1 to TRBJ2-1; 8 positions match TRBD2. V was clipped by 4 bases and J by 0 bases; unmatched bases: 9. In germline, CDR1 is SGHRS, CDR2 YFSETQ. The CDR3 extends over 17 amino acids.

This clone was observed a few times. The rearrangement links TRBV7-3 to TRBJ2-6; D is perhaps TRBD2 (6 bases). CDR1 SGHTA and CDR2 FQGTGA come from the germline V gene. The CDR3 loop spans 18 amino acids. V lost 0 bases and J lost 0, with 12 bases in between. This chain's CDR3 is CASSLTVGLSSGANVLTF. CDR3 sequence (DNA): TGTGCCAGCAGCTTAACGGTGGGACTGTCCTCTGGGGCCAACGTCCTGACTTTC.

In this sample, this clone turned up a few times. Within the sample, other DNA sequences also encode this same CDR3. V and J are TRBV7-9 and TRBJ2-7; the D is unclear. V was clipped by 3 bases and J by 0 bases, with 9 bases between them. Germline assignment: CDR1 SEHNR and CDR2 FQNEAQ (reference sequence). The CDR3 totals 14 residues. The CDR3, as DNA: TGTGCCAGCAGCTTTGGCGGAAGCTCCTACGAGCAGTACTTC. Its protein is CASSFGGSSYEQYF.